Listed below are T cell receptor beta chains from one sample, sequenced in a study of cytomegalovirus exposure and HLA in healthy donors. Produced via immunoSEQ multiplex PCR; TCRdb's table is partial and in-frame only. The sample has about 110,000 clones; roughly 84% are singletons. The material sequenced was PBMCs. Receptor source: a man aged 30 to 39 in good health and CMV-seropositive. CDR3s include the opening cysteine and the closing phenylalanine or tryptophan. Each record gives: V gene, J gene, clone size, D gene, CDR3 DNA, CDR3 protein. The D gene is left open where the match is weak. Only part of the rows carry a size: once, few, many, or a class if the clone is expanded.

>TRBV7-2|TRBJ1-1|-|-
TGTGCCAGCAGCCAGAGGGGGGGGCGAACTGAAGCTTTCTTT
CASSQRGGRTEAFF
>TRBV19|TRBJ2-1|once|TRBD1
TGTGCCAGTAGTGGCCCCGGGACAGGGTTGAATGAGCAGTTCTTC
CASSGPGTGLNEQFF
>TRBV30|TRBJ1-2|-|TRBD1
TGTGCCTGGGAAGGGACAGGGGAGGGCTACACCTTC
CAWEGTGEGYTF
>TRBV7-2|TRBJ2-7|once|TRBD2
TGTGCCAGCAGCTTTCACCGGGGGGGGCCTCAAGAGGAGCAGTACTTC
CASSFHRGGPQEEQYF
>TRBV5-4|TRBJ2-1|-|TRBD2
TGTGCCAGCAGCCTCACGGGGGGGACTTACAATGAGCAGTTCTTC
CASSLTGGTYNEQFF
>TRBV4-2|TRBJ1-5|-|TRBD1
TGTGCCAGCAGCCACCCAGGGGGATCAGGCCAGCCCCAGCATTTT
CASSHPGGSGQPQHF
>TRBV5-6|TRBJ2-3|-|-
TGTGCCAGCAGCGGGCGGCGGGACCACGTTTTT
CASSGRRDHVF
>TRBV19|TRBJ1-2|-|-
TGTGCCAGTAGTACTGACTGGAAGAACCAGGGTGGCTACACCTTC
CASSTDWKNQGGYTF
>TRBV25-1|TRBJ1-1|-|TRBD1
TGTGCCAGCAGTGAATGGGGGGACAGGGCCACTGAAGCTTTCTTT
CASSEWGDRATEAFF
>TRBV5-5|TRBJ2-4|-|-
TGTGCCAGCAGCTTGGGTTGGACACCTCTAGCCAAAAACATTCAGTACTTC
CASSLGWTPLAKNIQYF
>TRBV5-1|TRBJ2-2|-|TRBD1
TGCGCCAGCGACCGGGACAGGGGGAGCGGGGAGCTGTTTTTT
CASDRDRGSGELFF
>TRBV12-2|TRBJ1-5|-|-
TGTGCAAGTCGCTTTATCGGGGGGGAGAGCAATCAGCCCCAGCATTTT
CASRFIGGESNQPQHF
>TRBV14|TRBJ2-6|-|TRBD1
TGTGCCAGCAGGCCCGCCGGGACAGGCCCAGGCGTCCTGACTTTC
CASRPAGTGPGVLTF
>TRBV30|TRBJ2-5|-|TRBD1
TGTGCCTGGAGTGCCGGGACAGAGTTCCAAGAGACCCAGTACTTC
CAWSAGTEFQETQYF
>TRBV27|TRBJ2-2|-|-
TGTGCCAGCAGTTTTATAACCGGGGAGCTGTTTTTT
CASSFITGELFF
>TRBV5-5|TRBJ2-3|-|-
TGTGCCAGCAGCTCGCAGGTTGCAGATACGCAGTATTTT
CASSSQVADTQYF
>TRBV4-3|TRBJ2-3|-|TRBD1
TGCGCCAGCAGCCAAGATCACGTCGGGGACAGCCCCGCTACTTTCCATACGCAGTATTTT
CASSQDHVGDSPATFHTQYF
>TRBV5-1|TRBJ2-1|-|TRBD1
TGCGCCAGCAGCTTGCGGGGACAGGGGCCTTACAATGAGCAGTTCTTC
CASSLRGQGPYNEQFF
>TRBV18|TRBJ2-3|-|TRBD2
TGTGCCAGCACATTGGCGGTCGGGAGGTTCACAGATACGCAGTATTTT
CASTLAVGRFTDTQYF
>TRBV5-1|TRBJ2-1|-|TRBD1
TGCGCCAGCAGCTTGGGAACAGGGGGCTTGGGATCTTACAATGAGCAGTTCTTC
CASSLGTGGLGSYNEQFF
>TRBV6-6|TRBJ1-1|-|TRBD1
TGTGCCAGCAGTTATGGGACAGGGGGGGCTGAAGCTTTCTTT
CASSYGTGGAEAFF
>TRBV19|TRBJ2-7|-|-
TGTGCCAGTAGTATCGACATCTCCTACGAGCAGTACTTC
CASSIDISYEQYF
>TRBV4-1|TRBJ2-5|-|-
TGCGCCAGCAGCCAAGCTACTAGCCGGGAGACCCAGTACTTC
CASSQATSRETQYF
>TRBV5-1|TRBJ2-2|-|TRBD1
TGCGCCAGCAGCCACAAGAGGACAGGGGAAGAGAACACCGGGGAGCTGTTTTTT
CASSHKRTGEENTGELFF
>TRBV7-9|TRBJ2-7|-|-
TGTGCCAGCAGCGAAGAGTCGTTCTCCTACGAGCAGTACTTC
CASSEESFSYEQYF
>TRBV5-1|TRBJ1-2|-|TRBD1
TGCGCCAGCAGCTTGGATAACCCGACAGGGGTAGGCTACACCTTC
CASSLDNPTGVGYTF
>TRBV28|TRBJ1-2|-|-
TGTGCCAGCAGATATCCTCCCTACGTCCGGGGGGCGGGGGGCTACACCTTC
CASRYPPYVRGAGGYTF
>TRBV18|TRBJ2-5|-|-
TGTGCCAGCTCACCTGAGGGCCAAGAGACCCAGTACTTC
CASSPEGQETQYF
>TRBV25-1|TRBJ2-5|-|-
TGTGCCAGCAGTGAATTGGACAGCGACCAAGAGACCCAGTACTTC
CASSELDSDQETQYF
>TRBV18|TRBJ1-1|-|TRBD1
TGTGCCAGCTCACCACGACAGGGGGCAGGTGGGGGCACTGAAGCTTTCTTT
CASSPRQGAGGGTEAFF
>TRBV7-9|TRBJ1-1|medium-sized|-
TGTGCCAGCAGCTTAGCGGAGGGGATGAACACTGAAGCTTTCTTT
CASSLAEGMNTEAFF
>TRBV2|TRBJ2-7|-|-
TGTGCCAGCAGAGAGGGCTCCTACGAGCAGTACTTC
CASREGSYEQYF
>TRBV19|TRBJ2-1|-|-
TGTGCCAGTAGTATTAAGGGGGTCTACAATGAGCAGTTCTTC
CASSIKGVYNEQFF
>TRBV7-9|TRBJ2-7|-|TRBD1
TGTGCCAGCAGCTTAATCGGACAGGGTACCTACGAGCAGTACTTC
CASSLIGQGTYEQYF
>TRBV19|TRBJ1-1|-|-
TGTGCCAGTAGTAATTTAGGGGACACTGAAGCTTTCTTT
CASSNLGDTEAFF
>TRBV5-1|TRBJ1-1|-|-
TGCGCCAGCAGCTTGGGGACATCCAATAGGGGCACTGAAGCTTTCTTT
CASSLGTSNRGTEAFF
>TRBV19|TRBJ1-4|-|-
TGTGCCAGTAGTCCGCGTACAGGGTACTCTAATGAAAAACTGTTTTTT
CASSPRTGYSNEKLFF